These 3 T cell receptor beta chains were sequenced from one sample in a study of response to subunit inactivated influenza vaccine. TCRdb used MiXCR to reprocess the RT-PCR reads, holding one entry per CDR3 protein. This repertoire shows about 570,000 distinct CDR3 sequences, roughly 12% found once; its top ten account for 11%. The sample was also reused in another study, on T cells expressing NK-cell markers. From that paper: What made the TCR beta cDNA was 5'RACE template switching with UMIs.

The specimen comprised PBMCs from blood, sampled on the day of vaccination. The receptors derive from a man aged 50-60 years who received an inactivated influenza vaccine.

This clonotype has a handful of counts. The rearrangement uses TRBV29-1 and TRBJ2-7; 8 bases are a match to TRBD2. The CDR3 spans 15 residues. Germline V gene lookup returns CDR1 SQVTM and CDR2 ANQGSEA. After removal of 3 bases from V and 0 bases from J, the junction contained 7 bases not matched to a gene. CDR3 sequence (DNA): TGCAGCGTTGAGGGGAGGAGCGGGAGCTCCTACGAGCAGTACTTC. It translates to CSVEGRSGSSYEQYF.

CDR3 bases: TGTGCCAGCAGCTTTTTTGCTCTTGGCAGGGGGCGTGGGGCCTTGAACACCGGGGAGCTGTTTTTT. Translation: CASSFFALGRGRGALNTGELFF. V usage is TRBV7-2 and J usage is TRBJ2-2; 8 bases are shared with TRBD1. Germline CDR1 and CDR2: SGHTA and FQGNSA. V gave up 3 bases and J gave up 1 base; unmatched junction bases: 22. The CDR3 runs to 22 residues.

The rearrangement joins TRBV5-1 to TRBJ2-1; D is uncertain. Germline V lookup: CDR1 SGHRS, CDR2 YFSETQ. The CDR3 sequence is 12 residues long. The V end lost 3 bases, the J end lost 9 bases, and 10 bases lay between the germline ends. CDR3 nucleotides: TGCGCCAGCAGCTGGAGTGCCGGTGAGCAGTTCTTC. Its protein product is CASSWSAGEQFF.